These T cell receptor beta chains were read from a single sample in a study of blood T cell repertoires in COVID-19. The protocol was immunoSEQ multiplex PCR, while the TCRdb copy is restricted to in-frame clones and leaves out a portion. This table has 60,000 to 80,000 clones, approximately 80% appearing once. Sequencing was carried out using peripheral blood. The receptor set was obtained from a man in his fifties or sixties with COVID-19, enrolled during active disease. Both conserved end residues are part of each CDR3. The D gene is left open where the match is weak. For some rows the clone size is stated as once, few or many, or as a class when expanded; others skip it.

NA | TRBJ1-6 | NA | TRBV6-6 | CASSYSGQSLHF | TGTGCCAGCAGTTACTCGGGGCAGTCCCTCCACTTT
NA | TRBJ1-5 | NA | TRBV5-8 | CASSSLQPQHF | TGTGCCAGCAGCTCCCTCCAGCCCCAGCATTTT
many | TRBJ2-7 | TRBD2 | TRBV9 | CASSVGLAGAYEQYF | TGTGCCAGCAGCGTAGGCCTAGCGGGAGCCTACGAGCAGTACTTC
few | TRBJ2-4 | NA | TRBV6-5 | CASSSRRQGKWNIQYF | TGTGCCAGCAGTTCACGCCGCCAGGGGAAATGGAACATTCAGTACTTC
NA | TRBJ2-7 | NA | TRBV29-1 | CSADLASEQYF | TGCAGCGCAGACCTAGCGTCAGAGCAGTACTTC
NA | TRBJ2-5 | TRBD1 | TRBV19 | CASSSIDREETQYF | TGTGCCAGTAGTTCCATTGACAGGGAAGAGACCCAGTACTTC
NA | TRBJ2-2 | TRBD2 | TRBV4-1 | CASSFGGRAPNTGELFF | TGCGCCAGCAGCTTTGGCGGGAGGGCCCCGAACACCGGGGAGCTGTTTTTT
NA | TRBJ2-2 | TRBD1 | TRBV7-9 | CASSSPTGARHGELFF | TGTGCCAGCAGCTCCCCGACAGGGGCCCGACACGGGGAGCTGTTTTTT
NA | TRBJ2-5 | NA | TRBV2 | CASKGDDGLPLETQYF | TGTGCCAGCAAGGGGGATGACGGGCTGCCTCTAGAGACCCAGTACTTC
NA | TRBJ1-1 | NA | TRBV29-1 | CSVDFGRGNTEAFF | TGCAGCGTTGATTTCGGTCGGGGGAACACTGAAGCTTTCTTT
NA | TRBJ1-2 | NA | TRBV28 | CASYPGLAYGYTF | TGTGCCAGCTATCCGGGGTTGGCATATGGCTACACCTTC
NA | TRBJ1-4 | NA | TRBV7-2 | CASSWGLGGEKLFF | TGTGCCAGCAGCTGGGGCCTCGGCGGTGAAAAACTGTTTTTT
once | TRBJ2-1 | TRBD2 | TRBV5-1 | CASSGLAGEYNEQFF | TGCGCCAGCAGCGGACTAGCGGGGGAATACAATGAGCAGTTCTTC
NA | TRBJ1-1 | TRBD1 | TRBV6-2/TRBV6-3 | CASSYQTGGVPEAFF | TGTGCCAGCAGTTATCAGACAGGGGGAGTTCCTGAAGCTTTCTTT
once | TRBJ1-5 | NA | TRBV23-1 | CASSQWGPPSNQPQHF | TGCGCCAGCAGTCAATGGGGCCCGCCTAGCAATCAGCCCCAGCATTTT
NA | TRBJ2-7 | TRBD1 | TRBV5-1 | CASSLRQGSYEQYF | TGCGCCAGCAGCTTGCGACAGGGTTCCTACGAGCAGTACTTC
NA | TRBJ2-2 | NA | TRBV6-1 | CASSESAVPGELFF | TGTGCCAGCAGTGAATCGGCGGTCCCCGGGGAGCTGTTTTTT
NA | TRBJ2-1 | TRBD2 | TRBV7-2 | CASSLEGTSGRYYNEQFF | TGTGCCAGCAGCTTGGAGGGGACTAGCGGGAGATACTACAATGAGCAGTTCTTC
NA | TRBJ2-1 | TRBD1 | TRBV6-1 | CASSETSDRVGQFF | TGTGCCAGCAGTGAAACTTCGGACAGGGTCGGGCAGTTCTTC
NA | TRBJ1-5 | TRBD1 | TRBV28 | CASSFTGVGPQHF | TGTGCCAGCAGTTTTACAGGGGTAGGACCCCAGCATTTT
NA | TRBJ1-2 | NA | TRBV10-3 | CAISESRDRPGYTF | TGTGCCATCAGTGAGTCAAGAGACAGGCCAGGCTACACCTTC
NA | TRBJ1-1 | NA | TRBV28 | CASNRQGRTEAFF | TGTGCCAGCAACCGACAAGGAAGGACTGAAGCTTTCTTT
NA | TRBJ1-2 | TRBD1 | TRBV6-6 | CASSYEGRGNYGYTF | TGTGCCAGCAGTTACGAGGGCAGGGGGAACTATGGCTACACCTTC
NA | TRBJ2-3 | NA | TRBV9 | CASSVLASGTTDTQYF | TGTGCCAGCAGCGTACTAGCTTCTGGGACTACAGATACGCAGTATTTT
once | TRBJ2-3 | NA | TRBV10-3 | CAISADPKGKQYF | TGTGCCATCAGTGCGGACCCGAAGGGGAAGCAGTATTTT
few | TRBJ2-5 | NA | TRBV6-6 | CASNPSEAFQETQYF | TGTGCCAGCAATCCGTCTGAAGCCTTTCAAGAGACCCAGTACTTC
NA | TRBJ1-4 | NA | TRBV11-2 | CASSLAGTNEKLFF | TGTGCCAGCAGCTTAGCAGGGACTAATGAAAAACTGTTTTTT
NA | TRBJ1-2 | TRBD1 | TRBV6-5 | CASSPAVDRGGYTF | TGTGCCAGCAGTCCCGCCGTGGACAGGGGCGGCTACACCTTC
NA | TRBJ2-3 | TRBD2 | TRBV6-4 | CASSDRGAGGSDTQYF | TGTGCCAGCAGTGACCGTGGAGCGGGAGGCTCAGATACGCAGTATTTT
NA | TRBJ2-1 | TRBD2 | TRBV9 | CASSVEGGRAANEQFF | TGTGCCAGCAGCGTAGAGGGCGGGAGGGCCGCAAATGAGCAGTTCTTC
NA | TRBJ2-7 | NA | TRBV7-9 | CASSTLPGTRSPYEQYF | TGTGCCAGCAGCACCCTACCCGGGACAAGGTCCCCTTACGAGCAGTACTTC
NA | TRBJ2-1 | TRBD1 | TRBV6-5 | CASSTGTEKQFF | TGTGCCAGCAGCACTGGGACAGAGAAGCAGTTCTTC
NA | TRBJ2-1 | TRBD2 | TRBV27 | CASSSLFGAGGLNEQFF | TGTGCCAGCAGTTCCCTCTTCGGAGCGGGAGGGTTAAATGAGCAGTTCTTC
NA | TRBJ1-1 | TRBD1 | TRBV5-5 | CASSFRDSTEAFF | TGTGCCAGCAGCTTTAGGGACAGTACTGAAGCTTTCTTT
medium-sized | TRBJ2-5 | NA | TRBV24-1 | CATSRNRAEETQYF | TGTGCCACCAGTCGGAACAGGGCCGAAGAGACCCAGTACTTC
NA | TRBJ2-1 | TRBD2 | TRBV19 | CASSIWRERALVDEQFF | TGTGCCAGTAGTATATGGCGGGAGCGGGCCCTTGTTGATGAGCAGTTCTTC
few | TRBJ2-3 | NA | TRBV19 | CASSIGGSDADTQYF | TGTGCCAGTAGTATTGGAGGGAGTGACGCAGATACGCAGTATTTT
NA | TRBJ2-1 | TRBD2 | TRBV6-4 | CASRLAGDTNDEQFF | TGTGCCAGCAGACTAGCGGGAGATACGAACGATGAGCAGTTCTTC
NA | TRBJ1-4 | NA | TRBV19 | CASSTELRSNEKLFF | TGTGCCAGTAGCACAGAATTGCGAAGTAATGAAAAACTGTTTTTT
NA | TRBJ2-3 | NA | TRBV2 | CASSGEDTQYF | TGTGCCAGCAGCGGGGAAGATACGCAGTATTTT
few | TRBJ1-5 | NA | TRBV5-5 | CASSYSSNQPQHF | TGTGCCAGCAGCTATAGTAGCAATCAGCCCCAGCATTTT
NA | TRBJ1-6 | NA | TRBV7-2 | CASSLEGGLRDNSPLHF | TGTGCCAGCAGCTTAGAGGGGGGACTACGGGATAATTCACCCCTCCACTTT
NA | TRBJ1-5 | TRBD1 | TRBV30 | CAWSEQGGQPQHF | TGTGCCTGGAGTGAACAGGGGGGCCAGCCCCAGCATTTT
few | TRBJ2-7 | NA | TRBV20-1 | CSARQGEEQYF | TGCAGTGCTAGACAGGGTGAAGAGCAGTACTTC
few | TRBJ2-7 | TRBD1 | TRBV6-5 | CASSYPPGQGNDEQYF | TGTGCCAGCAGTTACCCGCCGGGACAGGGGAACGACGAGCAGTACTTC
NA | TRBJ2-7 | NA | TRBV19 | CASSIAAGTYEQYF | TGTGCCAGTAGTATAGCGGCGGGAACCTACGAGCAGTACTTC
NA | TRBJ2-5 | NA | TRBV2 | CASSAQQGWEETQYF | TGTGCCAGCAGTGCCCAACAGGGATGGGAAGAGACCCAGTACTTC
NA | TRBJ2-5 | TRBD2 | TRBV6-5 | CASGPIAGRQETQYF | TGTGCCAGCGGGCCGATAGCGGGAAGGCAAGAGACCCAGTACTTC
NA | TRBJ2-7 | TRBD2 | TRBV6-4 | CASSEREGGQQYF | TGTGCCAGCAGTGAGCGGGAGGGAGGGCAGCAGTACTTC